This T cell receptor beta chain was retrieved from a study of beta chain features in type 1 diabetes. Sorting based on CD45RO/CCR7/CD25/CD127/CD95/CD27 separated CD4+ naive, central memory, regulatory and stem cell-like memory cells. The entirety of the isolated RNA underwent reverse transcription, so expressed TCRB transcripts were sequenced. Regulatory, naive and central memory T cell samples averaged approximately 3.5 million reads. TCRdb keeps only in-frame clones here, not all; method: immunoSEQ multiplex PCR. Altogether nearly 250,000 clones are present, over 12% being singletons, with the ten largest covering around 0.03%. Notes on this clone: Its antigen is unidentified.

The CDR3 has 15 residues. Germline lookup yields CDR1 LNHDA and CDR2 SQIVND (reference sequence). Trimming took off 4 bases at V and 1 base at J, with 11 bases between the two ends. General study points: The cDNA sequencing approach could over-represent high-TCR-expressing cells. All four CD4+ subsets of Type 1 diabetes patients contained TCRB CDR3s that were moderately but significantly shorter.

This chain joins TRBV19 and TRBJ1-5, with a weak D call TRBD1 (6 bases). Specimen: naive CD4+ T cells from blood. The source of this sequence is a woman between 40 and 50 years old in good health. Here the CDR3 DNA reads TGTGCCAGTAGTAACCGGGACACAAGCAATCAGCCCCAGCATTTT. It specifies CASSNRDTSNQPQHF.